This T cell receptor (beta chain) was observed in a study of cytomegalovirus exposure and HLA in healthy donors. Study-wide results and limits: Per published reports, the classifier diagnosed cytomegalovirus status with high specificity and sensitivity.

Regarding this clone: Its antigen is unknown.

The CDR3 is 14 amino acids. CDR1 and CDR2 (germline): MNHNS, SASEGT. V lost 5 bases to trimming and J lost 5 bases, with 15 bases between them. Profiled with immunoSEQ multiplex PCR; TCRdb holds only in-frame clones, not every one. This repertoire shows about 120,000 clones, roughly 82% found once; its top ten account for 4.5% to 6%. Source material: PBMCs. This sequence joins TRBV6-1 and TRBJ1-2; tentatively, D is TRBD1 (6 bases). The receptor's source is a man between 18 and 35 years old in good health and CMV-seronegative. The CDR3 sequence: CASSLDSFLYGYTF. CDR3 in DNA: TGTGCCAGCAGTTTGGACAGTTTCCTTTATGGCTACACCTTC.